This T cell receptor beta chain was profiled in a study of T cells in Graves' hyperthyroidism and ophthalmopathy. Amplified TCR beta CDR3 regions came from RNA transcripts. The HTBI set primed first-round TCR CDR3 RT-PCR. In TCRdb, the multiplex PCR reads were re-called with MiXCR into one record per CDR3 protein. The table shows around 370,000 distinct CDR3 sequences, with approximately 17% occurring only once. CDR3 length: 14 amino acids. Germline CDR1 is SGDLS and CDR2 is YYNGEE. V was cut by 4 bases and J by 2 bases, with 12 bases left in between. The genes are TRBV9 and TRBJ1-2; TRBD1 is a possible D gene (6 bases). The clonotype originates from a man aged 18-30 years with Graves' ophthalmopathy. Sequencing was performed on blood. The CDR3 DNA sequence: TGTGCCAGCAGCCCAGGGGAACCCAACTATGGCTACACCTTC. Translated, it gives CASSPGEPNYGYTF.